A single sample is the source of the 5 T cell receptor beta chains below, sequenced in a study of blood T cell repertoires in COVID-19 (dated by TCRdb to between 2020 and 2021). Preparation of the library involved the immunoSEQ multiplex PCR assay. In TCRdb, the immuneACCESS table is reduced to in-frame sequences with V and J assigned. These tables do not hold every clone; where another copy was compared, an unresolved V gene accounts for under half, and the others remain unexplained. Recorded for this sample are about half a million clones; 75% to 90% of them occurred a single time. The ten largest clones capture approximately 2.9% of the sample. Sequencing was done on a sample of peripheral blood. These receptors originate from a human donor in a cohort sampled during active COVID-19.

This clone was observed once. The chain is built from TRBV5-6 and TRBJ2-1; TRBD1 matches at 8 bases. Trimming removed 0 bases from V and 2 bases from J; junction bases left unmatched: 4. This CDR3 is built from 16 residues. Germline V gene lookup returns CDR1 SGHDT and CDR2 YYEEEE. CDR3 in DNA: TGTGCCAGCAGCTTGGTCTCGGACAGGGCCTACAATGAGCAGTTCTTC. It specifies CASSLVSDRAYNEQFF.

This clone was observed once. The J gene is TRBJ1-5, the V gene TRBV13, with D maybe TRBD1 (6 bases). Looked up from germline, CDR1 is PRHDT and CDR2 is FYEKMQ (reference sequence). The germline V and J ends were trimmed by 0 bases and 7 bases, with 10 bases remaining between them. The CDR3 totals 14 residues. CDR3 protein: CASSLGGGQQPQHF. As DNA, the CDR3 is TGTGCCAGCAGCTTAGGTGGGGGCCAACAGCCCCAGCATTTT.

This chain uses TRBV29-1 with TRBJ2-7; 9 nucleotides agree with TRBD1. CDR3 length equals 15 residues. With 6 bases clipped from V and 2 bases from J, the junction kept 11 bases outside the gene matches. CDR1 and CDR2 from the germline V gene are SQVTM and ANQGSEA. As DNA, the CDR3 is TGCAGCGTAAAATCCGGGACAGGGACTACCTACGAGCAGTACTTC. This codes for CSVKSGTGTTYEQYF.

The chain recombines TRBV9 with TRBJ2-3; tentatively, D is TRBD2 (6 bases). V shed 4 bases and J shed 7 bases, with 10 bases lying between them. This CDR3 comprises 12 residues. In germline, CDR1 is SGDLS, CDR2 YYNGEE. The CDR3 sequence is CASSTEGYTQYF. In DNA form, the CDR3 reads TGTGCCAGCAGCACGGAGGGTTATACGCAGTATTTT.

The rearrangement joins TRBV10-3 to TRBJ2-1; D is perhaps TRBD2 (6 bases). The CDR3 extends over 14 amino acids. V was clipped by 5 bases and J by 8 bases, with 16 bases between them. CDR1 is ENHRY, CDR2 SYGVKD, per germline. The CDR3 DNA is TGTGCCATCAGTATTTCGGGGGTAGTGGATGAGCAGTTCTTC. Its translation is CAISISGVVDEQFF.